This TCR beta chain was profiled in a study of OX40 agonist ivuxolimab in advanced cancers. General study points: Partial responders dosed at 0.1-3.0 mg/kg displayed clonal expansion ranking among the lowest.

In regard to this clone: No antigen is known for it.

Profiled with immunoSEQ multiplex PCR; TCRdb holds only in-frame clones, not every one. The table has more than 65,000 clones, less than 90% seen once. Trimming shortened V by 5 bases and J by 5 bases, and 12 bases separated the two germline ends. Per germline, CDR1 SGHVS and CDR2 FQNEAQ. This CDR3 contains 13 residues. The material was CD4+ or CD8+ T cells sorted from blood, obtained in a trial of the OX40 agonist ivuxolimab. The sequence came from an adult with an advanced solid tumor such as melanoma, head and neck, liver or kidney cancer. The chain has TRBV7-8 and TRBJ2-5; D is tentatively TRBD1 or TRBD2 (6 bases each). CDR3 sequence reads: CASSLGGKETQYF. The CDR3 coding sequence is TGTGCCAGCAGCCTAGGGGGGAAGGAGACCCAGTACTTC.